This is a list of T cell receptor beta chains from one sample in a study of regulatory T cells in long-lasting Graves disease. Each CDR3 protein is one row after TCRdb ran MiXCR on the multiplex PCR reads. The repertoire holds 410,000 or so distinct CDR3 sequences, with about 15% as singletons. In addition, the sample was reused for a study of T cells in Graves' hyperthyroidism and ophthalmopathy.

Sample: peripheral blood mononuclear cells (PBMCs), taken at new diagnosis, from a patient treated with antithyroid drugs. These receptor sequences come from a woman aged 25 to 39 with Graves disease. Each CDR3 is given with its conserved first and last residue. Each record gives: J gene, V gene, CDR3 protein.

>TRBJ2-1|TRBV12-3/TRBV12-4
CASSFPGRGNEQFF
>TRBJ2-2|TRBV3-1
CASSPRGAANTGELFF
>TRBJ1-1|TRBV10-1
CASSPAGGTNTEAFF
>TRBJ2-5|TRBV6-5
CASSYSTRGRETQYF
>TRBJ1-4|TRBV15
CATSSDGTGGEKLFF
>TRBJ2-5|TRBV2
CASTLVGELGETQYF
>TRBJ2-5|TRBV15
CATSSDPGQTQYF
>TRBJ2-5|TRBV5-1
CASSAGTSEETQYF
>TRBJ2-5|TRBV12-3/TRBV12-4
CASSPGRYQETQYF
>TRBJ1-4|TRBV6-5
CASSYSTGEKLFF
>TRBJ2-7|TRBV28
CASTRISGRAIYEQYF
>TRBJ1-6|TRBV6-1
CASRPGGRYNSPLHF
>TRBJ2-1|TRBV28
CASSQTSSEQFF
>TRBJ2-7|TRBV7-9
CASSSSGRYEQYF
>TRBJ2-7|TRBV27
CASSFVSTPYEQYF
>TRBJ2-1|TRBV11-3
CASRQGVLGGGDEQFF
>TRBJ2-2|TRBV2
CASSSPGTVNTGELFF
>TRBJ1-5|TRBV20-1
CSAREGGQPQHF
>TRBJ1-1|TRBV20-1
CSALGKTGSEAFF
>TRBJ2-3|TRBV7-9
CASSRARDSADTQYF
>TRBJ1-2|TRBV5-6
CASSLRTVGYGYTF
>TRBJ1-2|TRBV24-1
CATSRDRDYGYTF
>TRBJ2-1|TRBV3-1
CASSLNLEDHDEQFF
>TRBJ1-2|TRBV20-1
CSARTGERGYTF
>TRBJ2-3|TRBV11-2
CASSSDYYNTDTQYF
>TRBJ2-7|TRBV28
CASSPMGTTYEQYF
>TRBJ2-7|TRBV19
CASSMGRGQALPEQYF
>TRBJ2-7|TRBV6-1
CASIGVPRTSGNNYEQYF
>TRBJ2-7|TRBV5-4
CASSDLGTALYEQYF
>TRBJ2-1|TRBV27
CASSLSMRTRIRDEQFF
>TRBJ1-2|TRBV6-1
CASKRQGNSYGYTF
>TRBJ2-3|TRBV6-1
CASSDNSLSTDTQYF
>TRBJ2-1|TRBV27
CASSSRTGTFVGNEQFF
>TRBJ2-1|TRBV11-2
CASSLFSGSSYNEQFF
>TRBJ1-1|TRBV12-3/TRBV12-4
CASSLIGVFTEAFF
>TRBJ2-3|TRBV29-1
CSVEVVALATDTQYF